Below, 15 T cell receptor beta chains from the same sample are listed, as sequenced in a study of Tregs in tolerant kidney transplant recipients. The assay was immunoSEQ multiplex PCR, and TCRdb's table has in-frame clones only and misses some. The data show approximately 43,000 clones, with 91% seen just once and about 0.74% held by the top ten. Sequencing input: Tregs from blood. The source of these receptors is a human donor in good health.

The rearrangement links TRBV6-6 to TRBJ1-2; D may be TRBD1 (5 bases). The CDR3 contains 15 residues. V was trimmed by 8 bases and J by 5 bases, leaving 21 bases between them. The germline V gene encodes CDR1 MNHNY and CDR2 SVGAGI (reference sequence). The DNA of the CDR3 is TGTGCCAGCCAAGGAAGGACACTTACGACATATGGCTACACCTTC. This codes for CASQGRTLTTYGYTF.

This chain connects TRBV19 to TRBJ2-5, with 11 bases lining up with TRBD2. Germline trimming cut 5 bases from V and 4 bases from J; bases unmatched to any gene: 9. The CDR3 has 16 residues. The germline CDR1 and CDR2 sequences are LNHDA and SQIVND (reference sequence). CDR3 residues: CASSPRASGRLETQYF. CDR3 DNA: TGTGCCAGTAGTCCTCGTGCTAGCGGGAGGTTAGAGACCCAGTACTTC.

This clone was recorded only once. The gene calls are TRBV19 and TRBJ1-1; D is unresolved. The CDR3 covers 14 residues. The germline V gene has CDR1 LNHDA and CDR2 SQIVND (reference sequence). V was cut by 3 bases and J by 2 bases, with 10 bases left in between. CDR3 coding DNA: TGTGCCAGTAGTATCACCCGGGGAAACACTGAAGCTTTCTTT. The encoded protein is CASSITRGNTEAFF.

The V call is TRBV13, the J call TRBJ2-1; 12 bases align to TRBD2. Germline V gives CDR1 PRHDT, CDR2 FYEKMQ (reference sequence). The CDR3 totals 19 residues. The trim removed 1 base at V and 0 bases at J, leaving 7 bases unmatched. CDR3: CASSLVASGRASSYNEQFF. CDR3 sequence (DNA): TGTGCCAGCAGCTTAGTGGCTAGCGGGAGGGCTAGCTCCTACAATGAGCAGTTCTTC.

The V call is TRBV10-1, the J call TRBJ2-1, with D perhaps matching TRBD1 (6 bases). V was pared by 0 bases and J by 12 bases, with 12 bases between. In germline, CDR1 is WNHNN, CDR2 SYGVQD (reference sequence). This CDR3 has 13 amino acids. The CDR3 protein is CASSESRGGRQFF. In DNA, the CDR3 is TGCGCCAGCAGTGAGTCGAGAGGGGGTCGGCAGTTCTTC.

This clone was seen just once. CDR3: CRPSTYNEQFF. CDR3 coding DNA: TGCAGGCCCTCGACCTACAATGAGCAGTTCTTC. The chain links TRBV20-1 to TRBJ2-1, with D uncertain. The CDR3 has 11 amino acids. CDR1 is DFQATT and CDR2 is SNEGSKA in the germline V gene (reference sequence).

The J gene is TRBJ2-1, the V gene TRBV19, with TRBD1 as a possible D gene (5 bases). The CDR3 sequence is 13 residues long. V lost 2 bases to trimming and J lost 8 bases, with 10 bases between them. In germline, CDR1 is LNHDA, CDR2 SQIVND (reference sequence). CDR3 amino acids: CASSIQGYYEQFF. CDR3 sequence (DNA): TGTGCCAGTAGTATACAGGGTTATTATGAGCAGTTCTTC.

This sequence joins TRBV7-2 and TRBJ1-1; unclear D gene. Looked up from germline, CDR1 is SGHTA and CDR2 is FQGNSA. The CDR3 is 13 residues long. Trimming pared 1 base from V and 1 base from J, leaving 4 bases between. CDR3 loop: CASSLVRNTEAFF. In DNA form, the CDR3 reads TGTGCCAGCAGCTTAGTTAGGAACACTGAAGCTTTCTTT.

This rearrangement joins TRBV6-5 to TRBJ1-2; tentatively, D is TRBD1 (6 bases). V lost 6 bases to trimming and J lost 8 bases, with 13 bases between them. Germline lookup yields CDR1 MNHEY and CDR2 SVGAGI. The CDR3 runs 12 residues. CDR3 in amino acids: CASRTGPGGYTF. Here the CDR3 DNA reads TGTGCCAGCAGAACAGGGCCAGGGGGCTACACCTTC.

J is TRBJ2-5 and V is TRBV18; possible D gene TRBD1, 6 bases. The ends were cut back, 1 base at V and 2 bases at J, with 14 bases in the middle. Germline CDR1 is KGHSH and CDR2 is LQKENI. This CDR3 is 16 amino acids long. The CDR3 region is CASSPQHRVGQETQYF. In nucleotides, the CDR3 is TGTGCCAGCTCACCACAGCACAGGGTGGGGCAAGAGACCCAGTACTTC.

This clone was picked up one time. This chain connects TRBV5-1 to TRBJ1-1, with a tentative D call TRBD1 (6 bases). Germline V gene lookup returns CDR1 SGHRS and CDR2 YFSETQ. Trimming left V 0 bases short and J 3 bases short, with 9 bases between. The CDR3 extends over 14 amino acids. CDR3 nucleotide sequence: TGCGCCAGCAGCTTGGGAGGGGGGTACACTGAAGCTTTCTTT. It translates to CASSLGGGYTEAFF.

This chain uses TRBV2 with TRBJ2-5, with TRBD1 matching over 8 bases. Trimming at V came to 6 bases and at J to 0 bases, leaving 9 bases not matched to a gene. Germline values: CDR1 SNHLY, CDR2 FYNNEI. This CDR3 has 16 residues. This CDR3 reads CASRNRGFGYQETQYF. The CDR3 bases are TGTGCCAGCAGGAACAGGGGGTTCGGGTACCAAGAGACCCAGTACTTC.

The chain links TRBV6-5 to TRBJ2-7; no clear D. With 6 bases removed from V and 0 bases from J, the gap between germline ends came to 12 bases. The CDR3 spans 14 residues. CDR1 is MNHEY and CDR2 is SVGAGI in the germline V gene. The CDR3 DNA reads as TGTGCCAGCAGGCTAGGTGGTTACTCCTACGAGCAGTACTTC. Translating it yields CASRLGGYSYEQYF.

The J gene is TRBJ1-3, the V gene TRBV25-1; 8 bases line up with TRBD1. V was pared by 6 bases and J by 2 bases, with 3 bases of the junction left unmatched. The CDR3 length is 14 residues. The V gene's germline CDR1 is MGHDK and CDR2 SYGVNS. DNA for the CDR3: TGTGCCAGCAGCCGACAGGGGACTGGAAACACCATATATTTT. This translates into CASSRQGTGNTIYF. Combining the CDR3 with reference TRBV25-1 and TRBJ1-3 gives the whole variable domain EADIYQTPRYLVIGTGKKITLECSQTMGHDKMYWYQQDPGMELHLIHYSYGVNSTEKGDLSSESTVSRIRTEHFPLTLESARPSHTSQYLCASSRQGTGNTIYFGEGSWLTVV.

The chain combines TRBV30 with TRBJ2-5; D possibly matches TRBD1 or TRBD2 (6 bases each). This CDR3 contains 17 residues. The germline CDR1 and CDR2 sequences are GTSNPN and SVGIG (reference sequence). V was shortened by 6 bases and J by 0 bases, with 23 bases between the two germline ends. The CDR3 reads CACLGRGALLYQETQYF. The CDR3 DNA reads TGTGCCTGTCTGGGAAGGGGGGCCCTACTGTACCAAGAGACCCAGTACTTC.